The clone carrying this TCR beta chain was seen once. What it binds is not known. The germline V and J ends were trimmed by 6 bases and 7 bases, with 15 bases remaining between them. Germline values: CDR1 MNHEY, CDR2 SMNVEV (reference sequence). The CDR3 totals 13 residues. The data originate from a study of T cell responses to AZD1222 COVID-19 vaccine. Across the whole study: Second doses at about 4 or about 12 weeks were pooled.

General study results and limits: The donors showed a predominance of white British ancestry and of females, with possible underestimation of clonal diversity.

Sequencing used immunoSEQ multiplex PCR; TCRdb keeps in-frame clones, though not all of them. The sample records about 53,000 clones, 70% to 85% being singletons. This receptor was identified in an adult in good health. The rearrangement joins TRBV27 to TRBJ1-2; D unresolved. Material: peripheral blood, obtained on day 0 of AZD1222 vaccination. The CDR3 region is CASSLLTSGGYTF. The CDR3 bases are TGTGCCAGCAGCCTACTAACGAGCGGTGGCTACACCTTC.